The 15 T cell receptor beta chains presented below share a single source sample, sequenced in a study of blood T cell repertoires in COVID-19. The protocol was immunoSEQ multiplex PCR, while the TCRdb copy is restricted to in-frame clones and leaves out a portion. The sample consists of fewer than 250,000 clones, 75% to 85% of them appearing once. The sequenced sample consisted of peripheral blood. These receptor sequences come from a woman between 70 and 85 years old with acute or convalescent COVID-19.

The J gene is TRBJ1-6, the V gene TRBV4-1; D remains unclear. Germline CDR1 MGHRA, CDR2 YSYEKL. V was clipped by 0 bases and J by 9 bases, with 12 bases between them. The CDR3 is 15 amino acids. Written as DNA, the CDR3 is TGCGCCAGCAGCCAAGAAGGCCAGGTCGGTTCACCCCTCCACTTT. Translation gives CASSQEGQVGSPLHF.

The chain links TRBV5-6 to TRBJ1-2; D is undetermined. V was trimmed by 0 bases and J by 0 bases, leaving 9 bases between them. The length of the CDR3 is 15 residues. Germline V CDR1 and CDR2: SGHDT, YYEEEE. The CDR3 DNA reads TGTGCCAGCAGCTTGGGACTTCCCTCTAACTATGGCTACACCTTC. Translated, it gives CASSLGLPSNYGYTF.

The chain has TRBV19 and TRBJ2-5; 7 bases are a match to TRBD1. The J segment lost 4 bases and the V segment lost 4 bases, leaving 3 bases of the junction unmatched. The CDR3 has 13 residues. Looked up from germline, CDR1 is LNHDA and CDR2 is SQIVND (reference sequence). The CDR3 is CASSNRGGETQYF. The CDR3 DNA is TGTGCCAGTAGTAACAGGGGTGGAGAGACCCAGTACTTC.

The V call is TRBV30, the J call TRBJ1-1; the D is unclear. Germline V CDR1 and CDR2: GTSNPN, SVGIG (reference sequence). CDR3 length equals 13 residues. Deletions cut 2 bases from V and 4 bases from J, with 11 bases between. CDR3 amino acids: CAWSFHGATEAFF. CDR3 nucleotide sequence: TGTGCCTGGAGTTTCCACGGTGCCACTGAAGCTTTCTTT. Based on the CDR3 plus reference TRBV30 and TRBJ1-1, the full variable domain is SQTIHQWPATLVQPVGSPLSLECTVEGTSNPNLYWYRQAAGRGLQLLFYSVGIGQISSEVPQNLSASRPQDRQFILSSKKLLLSDSGFYLCAWSFHGATEAFFGQGTRLTVV.

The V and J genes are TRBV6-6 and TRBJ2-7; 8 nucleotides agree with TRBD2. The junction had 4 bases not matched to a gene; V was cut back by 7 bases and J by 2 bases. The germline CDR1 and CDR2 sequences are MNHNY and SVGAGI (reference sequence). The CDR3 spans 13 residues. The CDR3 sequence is CASTREGPYEQYF. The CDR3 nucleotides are TGTGCCAGCACCCGGGAGGGACCCTACGAGCAGTACTTC.

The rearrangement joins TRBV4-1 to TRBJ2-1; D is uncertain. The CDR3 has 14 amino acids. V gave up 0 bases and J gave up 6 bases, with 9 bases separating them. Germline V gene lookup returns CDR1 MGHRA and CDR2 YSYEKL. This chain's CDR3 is CASSQDSLFNEQFF. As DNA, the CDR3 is TGCGCCAGCAGCCAAGATTCCCTTTTCAATGAGCAGTTCTTC.

CDR3 amino acids: CAISERQGAGTEAFF. Written as DNA, the CDR3 is TGTGCCATCAGTGAACGACAGGGGGCAGGCACTGAAGCTTTCTTT. J is TRBJ1-1 and V is TRBV10-3; 10 bases agree with TRBD1. Germline CDR1 ENHRY, CDR2 SYGVKD. J lost 4 bases, V lost 3 bases, and 5 bases had no gene match. The CDR3 loop spans 15 amino acids.

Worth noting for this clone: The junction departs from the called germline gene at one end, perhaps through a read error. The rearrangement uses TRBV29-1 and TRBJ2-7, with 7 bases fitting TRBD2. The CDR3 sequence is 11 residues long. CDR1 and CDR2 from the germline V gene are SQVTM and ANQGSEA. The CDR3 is CSESIPQGGGF. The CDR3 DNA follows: TGCAGTGAATCGATACCCCAGGGCGGGGGCTTC.

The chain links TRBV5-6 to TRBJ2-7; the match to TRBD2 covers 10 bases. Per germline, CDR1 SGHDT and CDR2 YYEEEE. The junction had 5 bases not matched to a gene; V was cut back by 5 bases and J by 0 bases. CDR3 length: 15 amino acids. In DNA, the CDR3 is TGTGCCAGCAGGGACCTAGCGGGGGACTCCTACGAGCAGTACTTC. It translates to CASRDLAGDSYEQYF.

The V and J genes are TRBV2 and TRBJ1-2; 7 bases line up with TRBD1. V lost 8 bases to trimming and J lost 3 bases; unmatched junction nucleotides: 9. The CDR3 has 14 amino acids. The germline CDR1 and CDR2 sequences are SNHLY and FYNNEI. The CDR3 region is CASGKGQLDYGYTF. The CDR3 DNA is TGTGCCAGCGGGAAGGGACAGCTTGACTATGGCTACACCTTC.

This CDR3 is CASSLRLMNTEAFF. CDR3 nucleotide sequence: TGTGCCAGCAGCTTACGACTGATGAACACTGAAGCTTTCTTT. The chain carries TRBV3-1 (or the pseudogene TRBV3-2) and TRBJ1-1; no firm D call. CDR3 length: 14 residues. The germline CDR1 and CDR2 sequences are LGHDT and YNNKEL (reference sequence). V was trimmed by 5 bases and J by 0 bases, leaving 10 bases between them.

CDR3 bases: TGTGCCAGTAGCGGGGGGAACAGGGATGGGGATGAAGCTTTCTTT. Protein product: CASSGGNRDGDEAFF. This chain links TRBV19 with TRBJ1-1; D is perhaps TRBD1 (6 bases). The CDR3 totals 15 residues. Per the germline V gene, CDR1 is LNHDA and CDR2 is SQIVND (reference sequence). V shed 6 bases and J shed 7 bases, with 21 bases lying between them. The full variable domain, in which reference TRBV19 and TRBJ1-1 provide the parts outside the CDR3, is DGGITQSPKYLFRKEGQNVTLSCEQNLNHDAMYWYRQDPGQGLRLIYYSQIVNDFQKGDIAEGYSVSREKKESFPLTVTSAQKNPTAFYLCASSGGNRDGDEAFFGQGTRLTVV.

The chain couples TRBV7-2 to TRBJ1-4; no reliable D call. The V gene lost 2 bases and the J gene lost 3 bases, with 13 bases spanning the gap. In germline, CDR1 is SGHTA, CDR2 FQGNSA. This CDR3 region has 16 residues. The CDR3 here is CASSLFSTFSNEKLFF. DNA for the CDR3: TGTGCCAGCAGCTTATTTAGTACGTTTTCTAATGAAAAACTGTTTTTT.

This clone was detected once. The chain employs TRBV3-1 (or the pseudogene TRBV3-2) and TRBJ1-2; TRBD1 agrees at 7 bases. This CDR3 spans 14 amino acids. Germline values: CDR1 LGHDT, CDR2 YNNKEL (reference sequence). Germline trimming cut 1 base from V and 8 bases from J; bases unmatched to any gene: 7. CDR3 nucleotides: TGTGCCAGCAGCCAAGGGCAGGGGGTGATCGGCTACACCTTC. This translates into CASSQGQGVIGYTF.

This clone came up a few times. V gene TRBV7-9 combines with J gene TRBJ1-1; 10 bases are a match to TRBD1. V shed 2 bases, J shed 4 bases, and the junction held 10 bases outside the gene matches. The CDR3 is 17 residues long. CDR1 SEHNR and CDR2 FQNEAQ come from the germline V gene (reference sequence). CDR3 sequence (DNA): TGTGCCAGCAGCTTATTTACCCTGGGACAGGGGCTCACTGAAGCTTTCTTT. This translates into CASSLFTLGQGLTEAFF.